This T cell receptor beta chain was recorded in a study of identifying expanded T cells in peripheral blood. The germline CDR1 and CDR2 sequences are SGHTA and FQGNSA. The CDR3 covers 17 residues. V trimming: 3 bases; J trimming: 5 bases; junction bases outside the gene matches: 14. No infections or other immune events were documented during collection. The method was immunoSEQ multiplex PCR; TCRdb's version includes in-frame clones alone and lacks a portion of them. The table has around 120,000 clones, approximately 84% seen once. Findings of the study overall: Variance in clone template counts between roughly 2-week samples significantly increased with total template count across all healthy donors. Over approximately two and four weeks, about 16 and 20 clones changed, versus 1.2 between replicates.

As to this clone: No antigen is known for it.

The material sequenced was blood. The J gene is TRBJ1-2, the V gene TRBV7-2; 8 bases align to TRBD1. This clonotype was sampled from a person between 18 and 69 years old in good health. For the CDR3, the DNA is TGTGCCAGCAGCTTCTTTAAATTAGGACAGGGACTTTATGGCTACACCTTC. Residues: CASSFFKLGQGLYGYTF.